Listed here is a single T cell receptor beta chain. This sample was taken from a study of blood T cell repertoires in COVID-19. Study-level background: T cells, B-cell-depleted T cells, or PBMCs provided the cDNA or gDNA that served as material.

The V gene's germline CDR1 is ENHRY and CDR2 SYGVKD. The CDR3 has 13 residues. V was trimmed by 2 bases and J by 8 bases, leaving 12 bases between them. Original handling: Estimation of nucleated cell counts was performed using reference gene primer amplification. Generated by immunoSEQ multiplex PCR, the TCRdb table keeps only in-frame clones and is missing some. V and J calls and clone size follow that table, whereas D and trimming were derived from the DNA. This table has about 25,000 clones, around 82% appearing once. The sequenced material came from peripheral blood. V usage is TRBV10-3 and J usage is TRBJ1-2; possibly TRBD1 for D (6 bases). This receptor was obtained from a man older than 75 with active or convalescent COVID-19. In DNA, the CDR3 is TGTGCCATCAGTGAGGGGGGCCGGCAAGGCTACACCTTC. Translated: CAISEGGRQGYTF.